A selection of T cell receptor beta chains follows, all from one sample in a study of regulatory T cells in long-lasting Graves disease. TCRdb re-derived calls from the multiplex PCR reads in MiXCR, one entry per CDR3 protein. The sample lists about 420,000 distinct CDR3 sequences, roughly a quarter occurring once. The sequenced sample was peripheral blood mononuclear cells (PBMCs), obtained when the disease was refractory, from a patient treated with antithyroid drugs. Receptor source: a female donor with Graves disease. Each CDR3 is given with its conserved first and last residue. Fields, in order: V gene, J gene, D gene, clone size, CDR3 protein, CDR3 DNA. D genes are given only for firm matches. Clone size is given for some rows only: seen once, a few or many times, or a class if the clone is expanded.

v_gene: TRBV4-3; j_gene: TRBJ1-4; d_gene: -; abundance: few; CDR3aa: CASSQVRGFNEKLFF; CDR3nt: TGCGCCAGCAGCCAAGTGAGGGGATTTAATGAAAAACTGTTTTTT
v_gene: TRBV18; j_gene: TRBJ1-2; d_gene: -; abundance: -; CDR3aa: CASSPPGINEVYGYTF; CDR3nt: TGTGCCAGCTCACCACCGGGCATCAACGAAGTCTATGGCTACACCTTC
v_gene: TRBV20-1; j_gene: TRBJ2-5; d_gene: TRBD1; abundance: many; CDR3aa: CSADGTGVQETQYF; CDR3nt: TGCAGTGCCGACGGGACAGGGGTTCAAGAGACCCAGTACTTC
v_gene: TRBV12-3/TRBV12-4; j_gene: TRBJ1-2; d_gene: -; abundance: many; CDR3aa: CASSLKATSGYTF; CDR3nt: TGTGCCAGCAGTTTAAAGGCCACATCCGGCTACACCTTC
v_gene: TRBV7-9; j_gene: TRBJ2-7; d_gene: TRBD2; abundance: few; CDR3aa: CASSLGGGSTYEQYF; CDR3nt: TGTGCCAGCAGCTTAGGGGGGGGGTCCACCTACGAGCAGTACTTC
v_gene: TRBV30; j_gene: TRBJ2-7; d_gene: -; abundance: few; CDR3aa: CAFKSGTYEQYF; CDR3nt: TGTGCCTTCAAAAGTGGGACCTACGAGCAGTACTTC
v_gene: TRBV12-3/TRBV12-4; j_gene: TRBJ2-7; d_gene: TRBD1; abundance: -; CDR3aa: CASSSGQPSYEQYF; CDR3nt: TGTGCCAGCAGTTCGGGACAGCCCTCCTACGAGCAGTACTTC
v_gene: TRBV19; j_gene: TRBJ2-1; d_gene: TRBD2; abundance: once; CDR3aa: CASSIVGGSSYNEQFF; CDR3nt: TGTGCCAGTAGTATAGTGGGCGGGAGCTCCTACAATGAGCAGTTCTTC
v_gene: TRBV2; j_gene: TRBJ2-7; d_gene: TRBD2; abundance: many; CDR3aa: CASSEPSGSQGSYEQYF; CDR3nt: TGTGCCAGCAGCGAACCTAGCGGGAGTCAGGGCTCCTACGAGCAGTACTTC
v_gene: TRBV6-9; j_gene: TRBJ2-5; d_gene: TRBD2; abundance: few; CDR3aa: CASSYTTTQTSGSETQYF; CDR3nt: TGTGCCAGCAGTTACACTACAACCCAGACTAGCGGGAGTGAGACCCAGTACTTC
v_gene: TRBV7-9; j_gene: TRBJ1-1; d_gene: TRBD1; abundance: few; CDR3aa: CASRSGTGGLDTEAFF; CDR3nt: TGTGCCAGCAGATCCGGGACAGGGGGCCTGGACACTGAAGCTTTCTTT